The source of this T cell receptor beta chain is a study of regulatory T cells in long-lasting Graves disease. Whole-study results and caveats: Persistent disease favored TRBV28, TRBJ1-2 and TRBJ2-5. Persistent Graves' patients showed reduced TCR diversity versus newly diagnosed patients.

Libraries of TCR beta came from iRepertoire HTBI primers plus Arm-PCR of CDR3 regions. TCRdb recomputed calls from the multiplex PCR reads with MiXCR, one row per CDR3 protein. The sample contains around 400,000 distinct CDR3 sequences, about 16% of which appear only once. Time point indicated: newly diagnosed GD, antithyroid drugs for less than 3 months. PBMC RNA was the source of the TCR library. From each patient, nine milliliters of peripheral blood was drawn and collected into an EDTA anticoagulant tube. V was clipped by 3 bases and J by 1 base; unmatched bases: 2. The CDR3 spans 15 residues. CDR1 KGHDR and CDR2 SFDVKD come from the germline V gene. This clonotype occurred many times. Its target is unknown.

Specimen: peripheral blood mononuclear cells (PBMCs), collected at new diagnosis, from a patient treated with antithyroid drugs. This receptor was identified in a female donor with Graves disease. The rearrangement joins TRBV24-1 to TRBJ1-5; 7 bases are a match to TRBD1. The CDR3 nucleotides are TGTGCCACCAGTGATAAACAGGGGAGCAATCAGCCCCAGCATTTT. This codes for CATSDKQGSNQPQHF.